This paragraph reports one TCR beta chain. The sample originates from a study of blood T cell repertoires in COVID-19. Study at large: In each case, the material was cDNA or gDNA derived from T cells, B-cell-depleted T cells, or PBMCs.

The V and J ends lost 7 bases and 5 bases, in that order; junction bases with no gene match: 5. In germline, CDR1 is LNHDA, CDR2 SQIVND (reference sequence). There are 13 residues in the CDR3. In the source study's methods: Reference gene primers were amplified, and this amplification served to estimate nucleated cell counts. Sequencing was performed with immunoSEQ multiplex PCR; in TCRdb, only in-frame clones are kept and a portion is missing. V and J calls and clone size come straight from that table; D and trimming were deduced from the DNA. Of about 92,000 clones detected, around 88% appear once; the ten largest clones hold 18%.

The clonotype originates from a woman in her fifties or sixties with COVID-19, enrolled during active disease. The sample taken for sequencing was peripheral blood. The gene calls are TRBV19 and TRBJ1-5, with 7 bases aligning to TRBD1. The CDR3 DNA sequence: TGTGCCAGTACGGTCACAGGGGATCAGCCCCAGCATTTT. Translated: CASTVTGDQPQHF.